This T cell receptor beta chain came from a study of early T cells in non-severe SARS-CoV-2 infection. This clonotype was seen many times. As yet, its antigen is unknown. One entry per CDR3 protein results from TCRdb running MiXCR on the 5' RACE reads. The data show under 95,000 distinct CDR3 sequences, 14% to 15% seen once. Whole-study findings and limits: The matching step, a VDJdb search, favored anti-spike CD8 responses and missed private and CD4 specificities.

The sequence came from an adult who was a healthcare worker with PCR-confirmed SARS-CoV-2 infection or an uninfected control (not recorded which). The specimen was whole blood.

CDR3 sequence: CASRAAGGRSYEQYF. Here the CDR3 DNA reads TGTGCCAGCAGGGCAGCGGGAGGGCGTTCCTACGAGCAGTACTTC. The genes are TRBV28 and TRBJ2-7; 10 nucleotides align to TRBD2. The CDR3 is 15 amino acids. V dropped 6 bases and J dropped 1; count of bases not matched to a gene: 6. Germline CDR1 is MDHEN and CDR2 is SYDVKM.